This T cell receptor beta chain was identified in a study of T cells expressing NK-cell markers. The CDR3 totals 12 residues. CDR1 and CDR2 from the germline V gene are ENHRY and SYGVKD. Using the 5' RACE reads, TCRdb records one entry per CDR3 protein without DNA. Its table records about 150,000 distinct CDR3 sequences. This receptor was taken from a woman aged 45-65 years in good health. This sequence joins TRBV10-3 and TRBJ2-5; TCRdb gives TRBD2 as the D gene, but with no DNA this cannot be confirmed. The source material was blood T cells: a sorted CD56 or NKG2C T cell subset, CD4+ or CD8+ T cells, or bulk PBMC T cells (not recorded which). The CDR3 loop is CAIATGRETQYF.